The 32 T cell receptor beta chains reported below all come from one sample, sequenced in a study of cytomegalovirus exposure and HLA in healthy donors. Both 60 Vbeta primers and 13 Jbeta primers went into the PCR. Using immunoSEQ multiplex PCR, the repertoire was profiled, and TCRdb retains in-frame clones only, with some absent. The table has 60,000 to 70,000 clones, around 85% seen once; the top ten hold nearly 3%. The sequenced sample was PBMCs. These TCRs come from a woman aged 25-40 years in good health and CMV-seronegative.

The chain is built from TRBV21-1 and TRBJ2-1; the table's D call of TRBD1 was not tested on the DNA. TRBV21-1 is noted as a pseudogene. The CDR3 contains 17 residues. Written as DNA, the CDR3 is TGTGCCAGCAGCAAAGCGCTGACAGCCAGTTGGGTCCATGAGCAGTTCTTC. This sequence encodes CASSKALTASWVHEQFF.

The genes are TRBV18 and TRBJ2-1; the D gene is possibly TRBD1 (6 bases). The length of the CDR3 is 13 residues. Germline CDR1 reads KGHSH; CDR2 reads LQKENI. The V end was cut by 4 bases, the J end by 8 bases, with 12 bases between. The CDR3 DNA follows: TGTGCCAGCTCACTCCGGGACAACGATGAGCAGTTCTTC. Residues: CASSLRDNDEQFF. The full variable domain, with the rest looked up from reference TRBV18 and TRBJ2-1, is NAGVMQNPRHLVRRRGQEARLRCSPMKGHSHVYWYRQLPEEGLKFMVYLQKENIIDESGMPKERFSAEFPKEGPSILRIQQVVRGDSAAYFCASSLRDNDEQFFGPGTRLTVL.

The chain recombines TRBV7-2 with TRBJ1-4; D not certain. The germline V gene has CDR1 SGHTA and CDR2 FQGNSA. Trimming took off 4 bases at V and 10 bases at J, with 13 bases between the two ends. The CDR3 sequence is 13 residues long. CDR3 in amino acids: CASSYGVSGKLFF. Here the CDR3 DNA reads TGTGCCAGCAGCTACGGGGTTTCTGGAAAACTGTTTTTT. The full variable domain, in which reference TRBV7-2 and TRBJ1-4 provide the parts outside the CDR3, is GAGVSQSPSNKVTEKGKDVELRCDPISGHTALYWYRQSLGQGLEFLIYFQGNSAPDKSGLPSDRFSAERTGGSVSTLTIQRTQQEDSAVYLCASSYGVSGKLFFGSGTQLSVL.

This clone was observed a handful of times. The chain has TRBV6-5 and TRBJ1-5; the D gene is possibly TRBD1 (5 bases). The germline V and J ends were trimmed by 6 bases and 3 bases, with 9 bases remaining between them. Per the germline V gene, CDR1 is MNHEY and CDR2 is SVGAGI. CDR3 length equals 13 residues. The CDR3 DNA reads as TGTGCCAGCAGGCAAGGGGACAATCAGCCCCAGCATTTT. Translated: CASRQGDNQPQHF.

The rearrangement uses TRBV7-8 and TRBJ2-3; D is uncertain. Germline values: CDR1 SGHVS, CDR2 FQNEAQ. V lost 1 base and J 0 bases, leaving 8 bases between the germline ends. This CDR3 spans 15 amino acids. The CDR3 DNA reads TGTGCCAGCAGCTTAGTCCAGGCTAGCACAGATACGCAGTATTTT. Translation: CASSLVQASTDTQYF.

J is TRBJ2-2 and V is TRBV7-3; D gene ambiguous. There are 15 residues in the CDR3. Germline V gene lookup returns CDR1 SGHTA and CDR2 FQGTGA. With 1 base removed from V and 3 bases from J, the gap between germline ends came to 9 bases. DNA of the CDR3: TGTGCCAGCAGCTTAAGTGGCGCGGACACCGGGGAGCTGTTTTTT. This sequence encodes CASSLSGADTGELFF.

Comment on this clone: Distinct nucleotide sequences in the sample also encode this CDR3. The chain carries TRBV27 and TRBJ2-7; TRBD2 might be the D (6 bases). V shed 6 bases and J shed 2 bases, with 17 bases lying between them. Germline CDR1 reads MNHEY; CDR2 reads SMNVEV (reference sequence). This CDR3 has 15 residues. The CDR3 DNA reads as TGTGCCAGCAGCCCCGCGGGGCGAGGGACCTACGAGCAGTACTTC. Encoded protein: CASSPAGRGTYEQYF.

This chain uses TRBV18 with TRBJ2-7; D remains ambiguous. Germline loops: CDR1 KGHSH, CDR2 LQKENI. The CDR3 extends over 12 amino acids. The ends were cut back, 9 bases at V and 1 base at J, with 10 bases in the middle. The CDR3 is CASSTGSYEQYF. The CDR3 bases are TGTGCCAGTTCAACGGGTTCCTACGAGCAGTACTTC.

The chain employs TRBV5-1 and TRBJ2-7; 10 bases are shared with TRBD1. The CDR3 sequence is 16 residues long. Germline CDR1 SGHRS, CDR2 YFSETQ. After removal of 2 bases from V and 3 bases from J, the junction contained 8 bases not matched to a gene. The CDR3 loop is CASSLTSGTGVYEQYF. CDR3 in DNA: TGCGCCAGCAGCTTAACCTCCGGGACAGGGGTCTACGAGCAGTACTTC.

This chain connects TRBV5-1 to TRBJ1-1; the match to TRBD1 covers 8 bases. With 4 bases clipped from V and 1 base from J, the junction kept 3 bases outside the gene matches. Germline V gene sequence: CDR1 SGHRS, CDR2 YFSETQ. The CDR3 sequence is 14 residues long. The CDR3 nucleotides read TGCGCCAGCAGCCTGGACAGGGCGAACACTGAAGCTTTCTTT. Translated: CASSLDRANTEAFF.

This chain links TRBV19 with TRBJ2-3, with D possibly matching TRBD2 (5 bases). This CDR3 region has 15 residues. V lost 3 bases and J lost 0, with 10 bases in between. Germline CDR1 and CDR2: LNHDA and SQIVND (reference sequence). CDR3 region: CASSIAAESTDTQYF. DNA of the CDR3: TGTGCCAGTAGTATCGCAGCGGAAAGCACAGATACGCAGTATTTT.

In its sample, this clone was seen once. The V gene is TRBV7-3, the J gene TRBJ2-3; 8 bases are a match to TRBD2. CDR1 is SGHTA and CDR2 is FQGTGA in the germline V gene. The V and J ends lost 4 bases and 1 base, in that order; junction bases with no gene match: 7. The CDR3 sequence is 16 residues long. CDR3 DNA sequence: TGTGCCAGCAGCTCTCTAGCGGGTTGGGGCACAGATACGCAGTATTTT. It specifies CASSSLAGWGTDTQYF.

The chain recombines TRBV19 with TRBJ2-1; D may be TRBD1 (5 bases). There are 12 residues in the CDR3. CDR1 LNHDA and CDR2 SQIVND come from the germline V gene (reference sequence). The V and J ends lost 3 bases and 16 bases respectively, with 16 bases between them. The CDR3 DNA follows: TGTGCCAGTAGTATCGGTCAGGGTTTAGCATTCTTC. Translated: CASSIGQGLAFF. Supplemented by reference TRBV19 and TRBJ2-1, the full variable domain reads DGGITQSPKYLFRKEGQNVTLSCEQNLNHDAMYWYRQDPGQGLRLIYYSQIVNDFQKGDIAEGYSVSREKKESFPLTVTSAQKNPTAFYLCASSIGQGLAFFGPGTRLTVL.

A single count supports this clone. This rearrangement joins TRBV6-5 to TRBJ2-1; 8 bases line up with TRBD1. This CDR3 contains 15 residues. The germline V gene has CDR1 MNHEY and CDR2 SVGAGI. V gave up 2 bases and J gave up 0 bases; unmatched junction bases: 0. The CDR3 nucleotides are TGTGCCAGCAGTTACGGGACAGGCTCCTACAATGAGCAGTTCTTC. The encoded protein is CASSYGTGSYNEQFF.

In this sample, this clone turned up once. V and J are TRBV5-1 and TRBJ2-1; 10 bases match TRBD2. Per germline, CDR1 SGHRS and CDR2 YFSETQ. CDR3 length equals 15 residues. With 4 bases clipped from V and 2 bases from J, the junction kept 3 bases outside the gene matches. As DNA, the CDR3 is TGCGCCAGCAGCGATCTAGCGGGGGCCTACAATGAGCAGTTCTTC. Residues: CASSDLAGAYNEQFF.

In this sample, this clone turned up a few times. The CDR3 DNA reads TGCACCAGCAGCCAGGGTTTGGCGGACTCTGGAAACACCATATATTTT. Protein product: CTSSQGLADSGNTIYF. The chain has TRBV1 and TRBJ1-3. TRBV1 has pseudogene status. This CDR3 spans 16 amino acids.

The rearrangement links TRBV5-6 to TRBJ2-5, with 9 bases identical to TRBD1. The CDR3 extends over 15 amino acids. CDR1 is SGHDT and CDR2 is YYEEEE in the germline V gene. V lost 4 bases to trimming and J lost 2 bases; unmatched junction nucleotides: 6. In DNA, the CDR3 is TGTGCCAGCAGCGAGGACAGGGGCGGGCAAGAGACCCAGTACTTC. This translates into CASSEDRGGQETQYF.

The V call is TRBV9, the J call TRBJ2-2, with 11 positions matching TRBD2. The CDR3 runs to 20 residues. Losses at the gene ends were 2 bases for V and 7 bases for J; bases not matched to a gene: 19. Germline CDR1 SGDLS, CDR2 YYNGEE. The CDR3 loop reads CASSVTGGEVAGGYGGELFF. In DNA, the CDR3 is TGTGCCAGCAGCGTCACAGGGGGCGAGGTAGCGGGAGGGTACGGCGGGGAGCTGTTTTTT.

The V and J genes are TRBV5-6 and TRBJ1-1; perhaps TRBD1 as D (5 bases). The germline CDR1 and CDR2 sequences are SGHDT and YYEEEE. The V end was cut by 4 bases, the J end by 5 bases, with 15 bases between. The CDR3 contains 14 residues. The CDR3 sequence is CASSIGGGRTEAFF. Here the CDR3 DNA reads TGTGCCAGCAGCATTGGCGGGGGGAGGACTGAAGCTTTCTTT.

As for this clone: The germline gene is not matched at one end of the junction; a read error may be the cause. The chain combines TRBV7-9 with TRBJ1-2, with D possibly matching TRBD1 (5 bases). The germline V gene encodes CDR1 SEHNR and CDR2 FQNEAQ (reference sequence). This CDR3 has 16 amino acids. The CDR3 DNA sequence: TGTTCCAGCAGCTTTTCCGCAGACAGACCTAACTATGGCTACACCTTC. Protein: CSSSFSADRPNYGYTF.

This clone was seen more than once but under ten times. This chain joins TRBV5-1 and TRBJ1-2; the match to TRBD1 covers 10 bases. Trimming removed 0 bases from V and 7 bases from J; junction bases left unmatched: 6. The CDR3 is made up of 15 amino acids. Per germline, CDR1 SGHRS and CDR2 YFSETQ. CDR3 nucleotides: TGCGCCAGCAGCTTGGGACAGGGGGCGCGAGTTGGCTACACCTTC. Its protein is CASSLGQGARVGYTF.

Only one count was recorded for this clone. The chain recombines TRBV6-5 with TRBJ1-4, with 7 bases lining up with TRBD1. CDR1 and CDR2 from the germline V gene are MNHEY and SVGAGI. This CDR3 comprises 15 residues. V was clipped by 5 bases and J by 3 bases; unmatched bases: 6. The CDR3 loop reads CASSDWGTANEKLFF. As DNA, the CDR3 is TGTGCCAGCAGTGACTGGGGGACAGCTAATGAAAAACTGTTTTTT.

The chain has TRBV5-1 and TRBJ1-1, with a possible D match to TRBD1 (5 bases). CDR3 length equals 15 residues. Trimming cost V 6 bases and J 0 bases, with 15 bases left between them. Per germline, CDR1 SGHRS and CDR2 YFSETQ. In nucleotides, the CDR3 is TGCGCCAGCACCCTTGGGGCCGGGCTGAACACTGAAGCTTTCTTT. It codes for CASTLGAGLNTEAFF.

This chain joins TRBV2 and TRBJ2-3; possibly TRBD2 for D (6 bases). The CDR3 loop spans 15 amino acids. Trimming removed 5 bases from V and 0 bases from J, with 12 bases in between. Germline values: CDR1 SNHLY, CDR2 FYNNEI. CDR3 sequence reads: CASSSRTISTDTQYF. The DNA for the CDR3 is TGTGCCAGCAGTTCAAGGACTATAAGCACAGATACGCAGTATTTT.

This chain links TRBV11-3 with TRBJ1-3; the D is unclear. V dropped 2 bases and J dropped 4 bases, with 12 bases sitting between them. The length of the CDR3 is 15 residues. The germline CDR1 and CDR2 sequences are SGHNT and YENEEA. The chain's CDR3 is CASSLPWTGGNTIYF. As DNA, the CDR3 is TGTGCCAGCAGCTTACCCTGGACGGGGGGAAACACCATATATTTT.

This clone appeared once. The rearrangement joins TRBV5-1 to TRBJ2-2, with unresolved D. The CDR3 length is 12 residues. Trimming took off 4 bases at V and 6 bases at J, with 7 bases between the two ends. CDR1 is SGHRS, CDR2 YFSETQ, per germline. CDR3: CASSGGPGELFF. The CDR3 DNA is TGCGCCAGCAGCGGTGGGCCCGGGGAGCTGTTTTTT.

This chain joins TRBV2 and TRBJ2-7; 7 bases are a match to TRBD1. The CDR3 has 11 residues. CDR1 SNHLY and CDR2 FYNNEI come from the germline V gene. The ends lost 5 bases at V and 12 bases at J; junction bases unmatched: 7. The CDR3: CASSNRDRLYV. The CDR3 DNA follows: TGTGCCAGCAGTAACAGGGACAGACTGTACGTC.

V and J are TRBV9 and TRBJ2-1; no reliable D call. This CDR3 is 14 amino acids long. V was shortened by 1 base and J by 5 bases, with 10 bases between the two germline ends. Germline CDR1 and CDR2: SGDLS and YYNGEE. CDR3: CASSVTPDHNEQFF. The CDR3 DNA reads TGTGCCAGCAGCGTAACGCCAGATCACAATGAGCAGTTCTTC.

The chain uses TRBV6-1 and TRBJ1-4; D not resolved. The CDR3 is made up of 18 amino acids. CDR1 is MNHNS and CDR2 is SASEGT in the germline V gene. V gave up 3 bases and J gave up 5 bases, with 22 bases separating them. The CDR3 DNA follows: TGTGCCAGCAGTGACTGTCCAAGTCTCCTAGTCGACAATGAAAAACTGTTTTTT. Encoded protein: CASSDCPSLLVDNEKLFF.

The DNA for the CDR3 is TGTGCCATCAGTCTAGCGAATGAGCAGTTCTTC. It codes for CAISLANEQFF. This chain connects TRBV10-3 to TRBJ2-1; TRBD2 might be the D (6 bases). Per the germline V gene, CDR1 is ENHRY and CDR2 is SYGVKD. The CDR3 totals 11 residues. V lost 5 bases, J lost 7 bases, and 6 bases lay in between.

The V call is TRBV11-3, the J call TRBJ1-1, with D uncertain. Trimming took off 3 bases at V and 2 bases at J, with 7 bases between the two ends. CDR1 SGHNT and CDR2 YENEEA come from the germline V gene. This CDR3 has 13 amino acids. The CDR3 loop is CASSLRVNTEAFF. For the CDR3, the DNA is TGTGCCAGCAGCTTGAGGGTAAACACTGAAGCTTTCTTT.

This chain uses TRBV30 with TRBJ1-4, with 8 bases matching TRBD1. Trimming at V came to 0 bases and at J to 10 bases, leaving 7 bases not matched to a gene. The CDR3 runs to 14 residues. Germline lookup yields CDR1 GTSNPN and CDR2 SVGIG (reference sequence). CDR3 sequence: CAWSVQGGVGKLFF. The CDR3, as DNA: TGTGCCTGGAGTGTACAGGGGGGGGTAGGAAAACTGTTTTTT.